Listed below are T cell receptor beta chains from one sample, sequenced in a study of identical twins. TCRdb passed the 5' RACE reads through MiXCR, listing each CDR3 protein once. The sample yields 350,000 or so distinct CDR3 sequences, roughly 10% seen once. Sequenced sample: naive T cells sorted from blood. These receptors all stem from a woman aged 45-65 years in good health. CDR3s include the opening cysteine and the closing phenylalanine or tryptophan. The D gene is left open where the match is weak. The listing skips clone size in some rows; elsewhere it reads once, few, many or a size class.

TGTGCCAGCAGCCAAGCATTGGCGGGAGACACCGGGGAGCTGTTTTTT CASSQALAGDTGELFF TRBJ2-2 few TRBV4-2 TRBD2
TGCAGTGCCCGGACAGGCATCACCTACGAGCAGTACTTC CSARTGITYEQYF TRBJ2-7 few TRBV20-1 TRBD1
TGCGCCAGCAGCGTGATTAGCGGGAGGGACCACAATGAGCAGTTCTTC CASSVISGRDHNEQFF TRBJ2-1 few TRBV5-1 TRBD2
TGTGCCAGCAGCCTTGGGGGTAGTCTGGGCCTTCACAATGAGCAGTTCTTC CASSLGGSLGLHNEQFF TRBJ2-1 . TRBV14 .
TGTGCCAGCAGCTTGGTGGGAGGGGTCGAGACCCAGTACTTC CASSLVGGVETQYF TRBJ2-5 many TRBV5-5 TRBD2
TGTGCCAGCAGCCAAGTGACTAGCGGGAGGGCCAATGAGCAGTTCTTC CASSQVTSGRANEQFF TRBJ2-1 . TRBV14 TRBD2
TGTGCCAGCAGTTTTCGCAGAGGACTAGCGGGAGGGAATGAGCAGTTCTTC CASSFRRGLAGGNEQFF TRBJ2-1 . TRBV6-5 TRBD2
TGTGCCAGCTCACCAGGAAAGGGAATAAGTGAAGCTTTCTTT CASSPGKGISEAFF TRBJ1-1 few TRBV18 .
TGCAGCATCCGGGACAGGCCCCAAGAGACCCAGTACTTC CSIRDRPQETQYF TRBJ2-5 many TRBV29-1 TRBD1
TGTGCCAGCAGTTTGGGGAACAGGGCAGGGACTGAAGCTTTCTTT CASSLGNRAGTEAFF TRBJ1-1 few TRBV12-3/TRBV12-4 .
TGTGCCCGACAGTTCATGGGTACAGATACGCAGTATTTT CARQFMGTDTQYF TRBJ2-3 many TRBV2 .
TGTGCCATCAGCGGGACAGGACAAAGCACAGATACGCAGTATTTT CAISGTGQSTDTQYF TRBJ2-3 many TRBV10-3 TRBD1
TGTGCCAGCAGTTCGGGACAGGGGGGACAGACCCTACACTTT CASSSGQGGQTLHF TRBJ1-6 . TRBV28 TRBD1
TGTGCCAGCAGTGCACGAGTTGAGCAGTTCTTC CASSARVEQFF TRBJ2-1 few TRBV6-6 .
TGCAGCGTTGAAGGGGGGGGTTGGGCTGATGAAGCTTTCTTT CSVEGGGWADEAFF TRBJ1-1 few TRBV29-1 .
TGTGCCACCAGTCCCGGGACTAGCGACGAGCAGTTCTTC CATSPGTSDEQFF TRBJ2-1 . TRBV24-1 TRBD2
TGTGCCAGCAGCCGCGGACAGGGGTTTGAAAAACTGTTTTTT CASSRGQGFEKLFF TRBJ1-4 many TRBV7-9 TRBD1
TGTGCCAGCAGTTCCCTGGGGCAGGGGCTTAACGAGCAGTACTTC CASSSLGQGLNEQYF TRBJ2-7 . TRBV27 .
TGCAGTGCTCGTAAGCGGGACTCCTACAATGAGCAGTTCTTC CSARKRDSYNEQFF TRBJ2-1 few TRBV20-1 TRBD2
TGTGCCAGCAGCTATCTTCCCAGACAGAACACCGGGGAGCTGTTTTTT CASSYLPRQNTGELFF TRBJ2-2 . TRBV11-2 .
TGTGCCAGCAGCCGTGGAATACCAGGGGACGCGAACACCGGGGAGCTGTTTTTT CASSRGIPGDANTGELFF TRBJ2-2 . TRBV3-1 .
TGTGCCAGCAGCGATCCTGGGCCGGCTTTCTTT CASSDPGPAFF TRBJ1-1 few TRBV9 .
TGTGCCAGCAGTCGGGACAGGGTCACCGGGGAGCTGTTTTTT CASSRDRVTGELFF TRBJ2-2 . TRBV12-3/TRBV12-4 TRBD1
TGCAGTGCTAGAGATCGGAGGGGTGAGCAGTACTTC CSARDRRGEQYF TRBJ2-7 few TRBV20-1 .
TGTGCCAGCAGGCGTACTAGCGCTGCGCACGGGGAGCTGTTTTTT CASRRTSAAHGELFF TRBJ2-2 many TRBV5-6 TRBD2
TGTGCCAGCAGCTCCCCGGGACTAGTGGGCGAGCAGTACTTC CASSSPGLVGEQYF TRBJ2-7 . TRBV7-2 TRBD2